The 2 T cell receptor beta chains presented below share a single source sample, sequenced in a study of PD-1 blockade in classical Hodgkin lymphoma. Every patient relapsed after autologous stem cell transplantation, and brentuximab vedotin exposure varied. Produced via immunoSEQ multiplex PCR; TCRdb's table is partial and in-frame only. The sample has about 110,000 clones, 89% seen once; the top ten hold 20%. Sequenced here: peripheral blood mononuclear cells (PBMCs), sampled before the second cycle of nivolumab. All receptors derive from a human donor with classical Hodgkin lymphoma.

This clone is medium-sized within its sample. This chain links TRBV6-1 with TRBJ2-5; TRBD1 is a possible D gene (6 bases). The CDR3 has 14 amino acids. The V gene lost 6 bases and the J gene lost 1 base, with 12 bases spanning the gap. Germline lookup yields CDR1 MNHNS and CDR2 SASEGT. CDR3 sequence (DNA): TGTGCCAGCAGCTCCTGGGGGCCCCAAGAGACCCAGTACTTC. Translating gives CASSSWGPQETQYF.

This clone appeared a single time. The J gene is TRBJ2-1, the V gene TRBV4-2, with TRBD2 identical over 7 bases. The germline gives CDR1 LGHNA, CDR2 YNFKEQ. V trimming: 0 bases; J trimming: 9 bases; junction bases outside the gene matches: 8. The CDR3 loop spans 15 amino acids. CDR3 sequence reads: CASSQDRTRGGEQFF. In DNA, the CDR3 is TGTGCCAGCAGCCAAGATAGGACTAGAGGCGGTGAGCAGTTCTTC.